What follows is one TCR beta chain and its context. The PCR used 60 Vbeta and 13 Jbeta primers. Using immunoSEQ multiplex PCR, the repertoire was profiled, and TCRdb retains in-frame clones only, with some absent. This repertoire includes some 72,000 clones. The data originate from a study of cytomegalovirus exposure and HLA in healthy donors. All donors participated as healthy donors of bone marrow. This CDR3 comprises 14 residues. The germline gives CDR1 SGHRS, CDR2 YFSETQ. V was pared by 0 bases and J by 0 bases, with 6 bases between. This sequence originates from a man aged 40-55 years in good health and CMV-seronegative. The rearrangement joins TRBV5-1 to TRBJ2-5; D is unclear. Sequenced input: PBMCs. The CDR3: CASSLALYQETQYF. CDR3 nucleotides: TGCGCCAGCAGCTTGGCTCTATACCAAGAGACCCAGTACTTC.